This TCR beta chain was obtained from a study of shared clonotypes between healthy human individuals. Study-level findings and limits: Naive subsets generally exceeded memory subsets in estimated richness.

To note about this clone: Its antigen is unknown. This sample includes further DNA sequences coding for the same CDR3.

It was into CD45RA+ naive and CD45RA-negative memory subsets that the CD4+ cells were split. Assay used: immunoSEQ multiplex PCR; TCRdb lists only in-frame clones, some missing. The sample holds hundreds of thousands of clones, less than 85% seen once. Germline-derived CDR1 and CDR2 are SEHNR and FQNEAQ (reference sequence). CDR3 length: 12 residues. V lost 6 bases and J 0 bases, leaving 4 bases between the germline ends. The chain joins TRBV7-9 to TRBJ2-3; D gene uncertain. Sequenced: memory CD4+ T cells sorted from blood. Described subset: CD45RA-negative fraction. This TCR derives from a woman aged 25-40 years in good health. For the CDR3, the DNA is TGTGCCAGCAGTAGAAGCACAGATACGCAGTATTTT. This gives the protein CASSRSTDTQYF.